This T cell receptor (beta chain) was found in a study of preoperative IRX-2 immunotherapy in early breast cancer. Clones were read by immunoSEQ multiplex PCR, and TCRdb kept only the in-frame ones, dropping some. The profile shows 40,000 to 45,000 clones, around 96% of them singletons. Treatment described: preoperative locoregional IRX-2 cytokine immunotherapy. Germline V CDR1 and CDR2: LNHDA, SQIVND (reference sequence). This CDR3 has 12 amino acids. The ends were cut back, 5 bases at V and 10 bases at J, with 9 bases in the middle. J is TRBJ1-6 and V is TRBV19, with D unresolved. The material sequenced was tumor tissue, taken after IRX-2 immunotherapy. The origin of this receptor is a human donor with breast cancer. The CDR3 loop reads CASSLIGSPLHF. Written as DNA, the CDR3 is TGTGCCAGTAGTCTGATAGGATCACCCCTCCACTTT.